This T cell receptor beta chain was observed in a study of cytomegalovirus exposure and HLA in healthy donors. The CDR3 contains 17 residues. Germline values: CDR1 MDHEN, CDR2 SYDVKM. V was pared by 5 bases and J by 2 bases, with 12 bases of the junction left unmatched. With 60 Vbeta and 13 Jbeta primers, the PCR was carried out. Data came from immunoSEQ multiplex PCR; TCRdb stores just in-frame clones and leaves some out. The data hold fewer than 200,000 clones, with 68% observed a single time. Material: PBMCs. The rearrangement joins TRBV28 to TRBJ2-3; 8 bases map to TRBD1. The receptor was derived from a woman aged 18-29 years in good health and CMV-seropositive. CDR3 in DNA: TGTGCCAGCAGTCCGATCTCGGGACAGGCTGACACAGATACGCAGTATTTT. It encodes CASSPISGQADTDTQYF.